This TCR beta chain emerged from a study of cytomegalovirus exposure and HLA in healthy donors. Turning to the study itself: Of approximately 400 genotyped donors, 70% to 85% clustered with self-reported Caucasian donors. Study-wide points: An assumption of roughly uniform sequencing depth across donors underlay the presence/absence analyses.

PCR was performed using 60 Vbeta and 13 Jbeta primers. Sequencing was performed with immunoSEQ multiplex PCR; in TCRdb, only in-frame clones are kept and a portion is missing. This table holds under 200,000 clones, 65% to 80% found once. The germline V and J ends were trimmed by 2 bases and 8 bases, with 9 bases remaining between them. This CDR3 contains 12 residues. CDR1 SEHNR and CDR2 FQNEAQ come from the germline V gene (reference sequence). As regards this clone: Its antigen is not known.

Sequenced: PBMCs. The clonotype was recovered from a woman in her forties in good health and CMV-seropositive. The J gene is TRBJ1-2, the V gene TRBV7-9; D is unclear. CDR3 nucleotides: TGTGCCAGCAGCTTATCATTAGAGGGCTACACCTTC. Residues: CASSLSLEGYTF.